The TCR beta chain described here comes from a study of molecular identifiers for immune sequencing clone quantification. Per germline, CDR1 KGHDR and CDR2 SFDVKD. The CDR3 has 13 residues. Trimming left V 3 bases short and J 3 bases short, with 7 bases between. This clonotype was counted at least ten times. The target antigen is unknown. Study findings and constraints: Highly expanded clone sizes could be underestimated by identical TCR molecules sharing a barcode. Spiked Jurkat TCR RNA equivalent to one cell was reportedly detectable in around 980,000 naive cells. Clones above 20 RNA copies contained over 98% of effector molecules but under 1% of naive ones.

The authors gated naive CD8 T cells as CD8+CD4-CCR7+CD45RA+ for sorting. MiXCR, run by TCRdb on the PCR reads, gives a single entry per CDR3 protein. The sample carries 30,000 to 45,000 distinct CDR3 sequences, about 18% recorded once. The source is a human donor in good health. Some libraries in this study had Jurkat cell RNA spiked in. Sequencing used naive CD8+ T cells from blood, with Jurkat cell RNA spiked in. The subset is: FACS-sorted CD8+CD4-CCR7+CD45RA+ naive T cells. The chain recombines TRBV24-1 with TRBJ2-5; unclear D gene. CDR3 sequence (DNA): TGTGCCACCAGTGATCCCCCGAAAGAGACCCAGTACTTC. Its protein product is CATSDPPKETQYF.